Below, 6 T cell receptor beta chains from the same sample are listed, as sequenced in a study of T cell responses to AZD1222 COVID-19 vaccine. TCRdb's table, derived via immunoSEQ multiplex PCR, lists solely in-frame clones and lacks some. The repertoire has approximately 180,000 clones, 70% to 90% of them found once; the top ten carry more than 25%. The source material was peripheral blood, sampled 28 days after the second AZD1222 dose. The receptors shown here come from an adult who received the AZD1222 COVID-19 vaccine.

This rearrangement joins TRBV27 to TRBJ2-7; 9 bases line up with TRBD2. The CDR3 contains 15 residues. The V and J ends lost 5 bases and 5 bases, in that order; junction bases with no gene match: 10. From germline, CDR1 is MNHEY and CDR2 SMNVEV (reference sequence). The CDR3: CASSPLAGETHEQYF. The CDR3, as DNA: TGTGCCAGCAGTCCCTTAGCGGGAGAGACCCACGAGCAGTACTTC.

This chain uses TRBV19 with TRBJ2-5, with 11 bases fitting TRBD1. The J segment lost 4 bases and the V segment lost 6 bases, leaving 4 bases of the junction unmatched. The CDR3 extends over 14 amino acids. Per the germline V gene, CDR1 is LNHDA and CDR2 is SQIVND (reference sequence). In DNA form, the CDR3 reads TGTGCCAGTAGCGCGGACAGGGGGCGAGAGACCCAGTACTTC. It yields the protein CASSADRGRETQYF.

This chain uses TRBV19 with TRBJ2-6; TRBD1 agrees at 8 bases. The germline CDR1 and CDR2 sequences are LNHDA and SQIVND (reference sequence). With 6 bases clipped from V and 0 bases from J, the junction kept 4 bases outside the gene matches. CDR3 length: 16 amino acids. The CDR3 spells CASRTDRDSGANVLTF. The CDR3 bases are TGTGCCAGTAGGACGGACAGGGACTCTGGGGCCAACGTCCTGACTTTC.

The CDR3 DNA reads as TGTGCCATCAGGGACGGGACAGGGGTAACTGAAGCTTTCTTT. The encoded protein is CAIRDGTGVTEAFF. The V gene is TRBV10-3, the J gene TRBJ1-1; the match to TRBD1 covers 10 bases. V shed 6 bases and J 5 bases; nucleotides not matched to a gene: 6. The germline CDR1 and CDR2 sequences are ENHRY and SYGVKD. The length of the CDR3 is 14 residues.

The chain joins TRBV5-1 to TRBJ2-1, with 10 positions matching TRBD2. There are 16 residues in the CDR3. Per the germline V gene, CDR1 is SGHRS and CDR2 is YFSETQ. The ends lost 4 bases at V and 6 bases at J; junction bases unmatched: 10. CDR3: CASSPPLAGEINEQFF. The DNA for the CDR3 is TGCGCCAGCAGCCCCCCCCTAGCGGGAGAGATCAATGAGCAGTTCTTC.

The rearrangement links TRBV6-2 or TRBV6-3 to TRBJ1-5, with D possibly matching TRBD1 (5 bases). The germline V gene encodes CDR1 MNHEY and CDR2 SVGEGT. This CDR3 contains 16 residues. Trimming left V 2 bases short and J 1 base short, with 12 bases between. The CDR3 is CASSYGAYGSNQPQHF. Here the CDR3 DNA reads TGTGCCAGCAGTTACGGGGCCTATGGGAGCAATCAGCCCCAGCATTTT.